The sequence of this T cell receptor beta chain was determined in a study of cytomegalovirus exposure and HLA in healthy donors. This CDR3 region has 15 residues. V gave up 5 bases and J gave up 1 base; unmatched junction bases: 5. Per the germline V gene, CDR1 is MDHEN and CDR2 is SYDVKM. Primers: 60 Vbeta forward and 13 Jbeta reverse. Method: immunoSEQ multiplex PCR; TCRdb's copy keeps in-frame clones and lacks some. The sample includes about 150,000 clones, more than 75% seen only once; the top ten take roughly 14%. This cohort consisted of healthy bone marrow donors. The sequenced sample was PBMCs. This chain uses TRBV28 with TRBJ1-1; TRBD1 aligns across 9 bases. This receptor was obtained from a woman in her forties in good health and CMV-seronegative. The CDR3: CASSPLQGANTEAFF. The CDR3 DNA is TGTGCCAGCAGTCCATTACAGGGGGCGAACACTGAAGCTTTCTTT.